These T cell receptor beta chains were read from a single sample in a study of blood T cells in healthy people across ages. TCRdb used MiXCR to reprocess the 5' RACE reads, holding one entry per CDR3 protein. The top ten hold around 16% of the sample, which has around 900,000 distinct CDR3 sequences, less than 35% seen once. Specimen: blood. These receptors were taken from a woman older than 75 in good health. The CDR3 runs from the conserved cysteine through the conserved F or W.

TRBJ2-1 | TRBV7-2 | CASSLDGRGGLYVVNEQFF
TRBJ2-3 | TRBV12-3/TRBV12-4 | CASSYGGFRTDAQYF
TRBJ2-5 | TRBV20-1 | CSARDEQYF
TRBJ1-4 | TRBV4-3 | CASSQESGTGTEKLFF
TRBJ1-4 | TRBV20-1 | CSAREGSPEWGEKLFF
TRBJ2-2 | TRBV15 | CATSRILRNTGELFF
TRBJ2-1 | TRBV20-1 | CSAQKTSGEQFF
TRBJ2-1 | TRBV7-9 | CASSLRSGLFDEQFF
TRBJ2-1 | TRBV20-1 | CSARGLAGYNEQFF
TRBJ1-4 | TRBV14 | CASGRSSNEKLFF
TRBJ2-3 | TRBV29-1 | CSAGTGLSTDTQYF
TRBJ1-4 | TRBV20-1 | CSTRTGINEKLFF
TRBJ2-1 | TRBV20-1 | CSASGRTRGVDEQFF
TRBJ1-2 | TRBV29-1 | CSVEVAASGCTF
TRBJ2-1 | TRBV7-2 | CASSPGTAFYNEQFF
TRBJ2-7 | TRBV27 | CASSSFVAGGAGEQYF
TRBJ1-4 | TRBV13 | CASSRSFTGATNEKLFF
TRBJ2-1 | TRBV20-1 | CSASQTPGLAGRIPQGNEQFF
TRBJ2-5 | TRBV18 | CASSPDVQETQYF
TRBJ1-2 | TRBV12-3/TRBV12-4 | CASSRDGGYGYTF
TRBJ1-2 | TRBV18 | CASSPRSDGPNYGYTF
TRBJ2-5 | TRBV6-6 | CASSTRAGETQYF
TRBJ2-6 | TRBV7-2 | CASSPEGFSNVLTF
TRBJ1-4 | TRBV4-2 | CASSQDRIPNEKLFF
TRBJ2-7 | TRBV5-5 | CASSSGGFRGPPYEQYF
TRBJ2-3 | TRBV3-1 | CASSQDVRRTDTQYF
TRBJ2-1 | TRBV7-9 | CASSPDYYNEQFF
TRBJ1-2 | TRBV27 | CASSRTQLYGYTF
TRBJ2-1 | TRBV20-1 | CSARGTRSSYNEQFF
NA | TRBV4-3 | CASSQDRRFRETQYF
TRBJ2-4 | TRBV7-2 | CASSLYGRGRNEAKNIQYF
TRBJ2-3 | TRBV10-3 | CAISYGLAGGESTDTQYF
TRBJ2-3 | TRBV20-1 | CSARDGAGGLYTSTDTQYF
TRBJ2-7 | TRBV11-2 | CASSADYRSDEQYF
TRBJ2-7 | TRBV10-1 | CASSDTAFSHSYEQYF
TRBJ2-1 | TRBV20-1 | CSARRTGAASYNEQFF
TRBJ2-7 | TRBV13 | CASSSQGRAYEQYF
TRBJ2-3 | TRBV9 | CASSVASGPFTDTQYF
TRBJ2-1 | TRBV29-1 | CSVVNLINNEQFF
TRBJ1-4 | TRBV15 | CATSRDRQVNEKLFF
TRBJ2-5 | TRBV7-2 | CASSSSSGRGLETQYF